This entry features one T cell receptor beta chain sequence. The table lists this clonotype with many counts. Its antigen remains undetermined. No per-base quality is available; no much larger clone lies one base away. This record comes from a study of T cell repertoires in cytomegalovirus infection (dated by TCRdb to about 2019). Study-level background: Donor HLA type was relevant to the analysis, as public TCR beta signatures indicated carriage of CMV infection together with the matching HLA type.

Summary of the overall study and its limitations: The ex vivo response was dominated by HLA-C-restricted CMV-specific TCR beta clonotypes, and the single most frequent clonotype in two of eight donors was supplied by these HLA-C-restricted clonotypes. Cumulative frequency of public TCR beta family members discriminated carriers of CMV infection plus the relevant HLA type in this cohort and an independent 352-donor cohort.

At the junction V is shortened by 0 bases and J by 10 bases; bases outside the gene matches: 5. Including cysteine and phenylalanine, the CDR3 has 14 amino acids. Of the read, only the CDR3 DNA is kept; its 42 bases are in frame from base 1. The germline V gene specifies MGHDK as CDR1 and SYGVNS as CDR2. The listed sequencing device is Illumina HiSeq 1500. Through fastp at Q25 and MiXCR, TCRdb rebuilt clones from the public reads, retaining in-frame beta chains. Here each entry gathers all rows of one CDR3 protein and keeps the most common genes and DNA. The table for this sample lists hundreds of thousands of distinct CDR3 sequences; around 24% of them were counted only once. 6.5% to 10% of the sample is held by the ten biggest clonotypes.

The sequenced sample consisted of CD8+ T cells from PBMCs. The TCR originated in a human donor in good health (CMV status not recorded). Some clones in this sample may be carry-over from other donors' samples. The chain was built from TRBV25-1 and TRBJ2-2, with 7 junctional bases fitting TRBD2. CDR3 region: CASSEYRGGLELFF. The DNA is TGTGCCAGCAGTGAATATAGGGGAGGGTTGGAGCTGTTTTTT.